The 30 T cell receptor beta chains below come from one sample, sequenced in a study of T cell clonotyping in hematopoietic cell transplantation. The sample's time point: recipient sample about 28 days before transplant, after cytoreduction. Measured with immunoSEQ multiplex PCR; TCRdb has only the in-frame clones, and not every one. Altogether about 19,000 clones are present, about 72% being singletons, with the ten largest covering 15% to 20%. The starting material was peripheral blood mononuclear cells, obtained before stem cell transplant. Source of these receptors: a man aged 60-69 years with acute myeloid leukemia. Some clones in this sample may be carry-over from other donors' samples.

V is TRBV5-4 and J is TRBJ2-5; 10 positions match TRBD1. The V and J ends lost 4 bases and 4 bases, in that order; junction bases with no gene match: 7. Germline-derived CDR1 and CDR2 are SGHNT and YYREEE (reference sequence). The CDR3 totals 15 residues. CDR3 coding DNA: TGTGCCAGCAGCGATGGACAGGGGGTAGGAGAGACCCAGTACTTC. Amino acids: CASSDGQGVGETQYF.

By proportion, this clone is medium-sized. CDR3 coding DNA: TGTGCCAGCAGTTTGACAGGGGGCGGCTACACCTTC. Its protein is CASSLTGGGYTF. The chain joins TRBV2 to TRBJ1-2; 10 bases agree with TRBD1. The V segment lost 5 bases and the J segment 8 bases; nucleotides outside the gene matches: 2. Per the germline V gene, CDR1 is SNHLY and CDR2 is FYNNEI. The CDR3 covers 12 residues.

The chain uses TRBV19 and TRBJ1-1; D is unclear. The CDR3 sequence is 13 residues long. CDR1 and CDR2 from the germline V gene are LNHDA and SQIVND (reference sequence). V gave up 7 bases and J gave up 0 bases, with 9 bases separating them. The CDR3 nucleotides read TGTGCCAGTAACCGGGGATTGAACACTGAAGCTTTCTTT. The encoded protein is CASNRGLNTEAFF.

The genes are TRBV30 and TRBJ2-7; D might be TRBD2 (6 bases). Germline values: CDR1 GTSNPN, CDR2 SVGIG (reference sequence). This CDR3 has 14 amino acids. V was pared by 2 bases and J by 0 bases, with 11 bases between. CDR3 in DNA: TGTGCCTGGAGTCTGGGGGGAAGCTCCTACGAGCAGTACTTC. Translating it yields CAWSLGGSSYEQYF.

The V call is TRBV30, the J call TRBJ2-1, with 7 bases aligning to TRBD1. Per the germline V gene, CDR1 is GTSNPN and CDR2 is SVGIG (reference sequence). V was clipped by 4 bases and J by 8 bases; unmatched bases: 8. The CDR3 length is 13 residues. The CDR3 loop reads CAWTYGQVYEQFF. In DNA form, the CDR3 reads TGTGCCTGGACTTACGGACAGGTCTATGAGCAGTTCTTC.

The chain recombines TRBV5-6 with TRBJ2-7; maybe TRBD1 (6 bases). The V gene's germline CDR1 is SGHDT and CDR2 YYEEEE. The length of the CDR3 is 14 residues. Between the trimmed V and J ends, which lost 3 bases and 3 bases, there was a span of 13 bases. In DNA form, the CDR3 reads TGTGCCAGCAGCTGGACGGGACACCTCTACGAGCAGTACTTC. Amino acids: CASSWTGHLYEQYF.

The genes are TRBV6-1 and TRBJ2-7, with 12 positions matching TRBD1. The CDR3 is 16 residues long. J lost 4 bases, V lost 4 bases, and 8 bases had no gene match. CDR1 is MNHNS and CDR2 is SASEGT in the germline V gene. The CDR3 protein is CASSAGGDRGRYEQYF. The CDR3 nucleotides read TGTGCCAGCAGTGCGGGGGGGGACAGGGGGCGTTACGAGCAGTACTTC.

This clone has only a few counts. This sequence joins TRBV5-4 and TRBJ1-6; a possible D gene is TRBD1 (5 bases). CDR3 length equals 15 residues. V lost 4 bases and J lost 14, with 22 bases in between. CDR1 and CDR2 from the germline V gene are SGHNT and YYREEE (reference sequence). CDR3 in amino acids: CASSQTGTEDLALHF. In DNA form, the CDR3 reads TGTGCCAGCAGCCAAACCGGGACCGAAGACTTGGCCCTCCACTTT. Full variable domain (rest looked up from reference TRBV5-4 and TRBJ1-6): ETGVTQSPTHLIKTRGQQVTLRCSSQSGHNTVSWYQQALGQGPQFIFQYYREEENGRGNFPPRFSGLQFPNYSSELNVNALELDDSALYLCASSQTGTEDLALHFGNGTRLTVT.

This clone appeared once. The V call is TRBV6-1, the J call TRBJ2-5; 8 nucleotides align to TRBD2. CDR3 size: 15 residues. V shed 5 bases, J shed 2 bases, and the junction held 7 bases outside the gene matches. Looked up from germline, CDR1 is MNHNS and CDR2 is SASEGT. The CDR3 spells CASSPSTSGQETQYF. The CDR3 DNA follows: TGTGCCAGCAGTCCGAGCACTAGCGGTCAAGAGACCCAGTACTTC.

The J gene is TRBJ1-6, the V gene TRBV7-2; TRBD1 might be the D (5 bases). Per germline, CDR1 SGHTA and CDR2 FQGNSA. The CDR3 contains 16 residues. V was shortened by 2 bases and J by 0 bases, with 8 bases between the two germline ends. CDR3 coding DNA: TGTGCCAGCAGCTTATCAGGGAGCTCCTATAATTCACCCCTCCACTTT. Protein: CASSLSGSSYNSPLHF.

The DNA of the CDR3 is TGTGCCAGCAGTTCCAGGGGAGACAACACTGAAGCTTTCTTT. It specifies CASSSRGDNTEAFF. The chain links TRBV6-1 to TRBJ1-1, with D perhaps TRBD1 (6 bases). V lost 5 bases to trimming and J lost 2 bases, with 12 bases between them. CDR1 is MNHNS and CDR2 is SASEGT in the germline V gene. The CDR3 is made up of 14 amino acids.

The rearrangement joins TRBV30 to TRBJ1-2; D is undetermined. Trimming shortened V by 2 bases and J by 5 bases, and 12 bases separated the two germline ends. The CDR3 covers 13 residues. Germline assignment: CDR1 GTSNPN and CDR2 SVGIG (reference sequence). CDR3 region: CAWSWARGYGYTF. The CDR3, as DNA: TGTGCCTGGAGTTGGGCCCGCGGATATGGCTACACCTTC.

V and J are TRBV25-1 and TRBJ1-2; D is unclear. This CDR3 has 12 residues. CDR1 and CDR2 (germline): MGHDK, SYGVNS. V dropped 5 bases and J dropped 3 bases, with 7 bases sitting between them. The CDR3 region has the DNA TGTGCCAGCAGTATCCAGGACTATGGCTACACCTTC. Its translation: CASSIQDYGYTF.

The V gene is TRBV4-3, the J gene TRBJ1-5; D gene unclear. This CDR3 is 13 amino acids long. Germline V lookup: CDR1 LGHNA, CDR2 YSLEER. Trimming shortened V by 0 bases and J by 2 bases, and 2 bases separated the two germline ends. The CDR3 reads CASSQDGNQPQHF. As DNA, the CDR3 is TGCGCCAGCAGCCAAGATGGCAATCAGCCCCAGCATTTT.

This sequence joins TRBV19 and TRBJ1-2, with D unresolved. Germline CDR1 and CDR2: LNHDA and SQIVND (reference sequence). This CDR3 region has 14 residues. Trimming took 5 bases from V and 5 from J, leaving 15 bases between them. Here the CDR3 reads CASSFRLSLYGYTF. CDR3 DNA: TGTGCCAGTAGTTTCCGCCTATCCCTGTATGGCTACACCTTC.

This chain links TRBV7-2 with TRBJ2-1; 8 nucleotides agree with TRBD2. The junction had 10 bases not matched to a gene; V was cut back by 5 bases and J by 7 bases. There are 15 residues in the CDR3. The germline V gene encodes CDR1 SGHTA and CDR2 FQGNSA. CDR3 nucleotides: TGTGCCAGCAGCCCAGGCGGGGGGTCTCGAAATGAGCAGTTCTTC. It is translated as CASSPGGGSRNEQFF.

The gene calls are TRBV7-3 and TRBJ2-1, with D possibly TRBD1 on 7 matching bases. The CDR3 has 14 amino acids. Looked up from germline, CDR1 is SGHTA and CDR2 is FQGTGA. V lost 6 bases and J lost 7, with 16 bases in between. The CDR3 loop is CASSGGGPINEQFF. As DNA, the CDR3 is TGTGCCAGCAGTGGAGGGGGCCCCATTAATGAGCAGTTCTTC.

This clone appeared once. The chain joins TRBV19 to TRBJ2-3; 9 bases match TRBD2. Trimming removed 2 bases from V and 5 bases from J; junction bases left unmatched: 8. Germline CDR1 is LNHDA and CDR2 is SQIVND (reference sequence). This CDR3 comprises 16 residues. The CDR3 loop is CASSIIGTSRGDTQYF. CDR3 DNA sequence: TGTGCCAGTAGTATAATAGGGACTAGCAGGGGAGATACGCAGTATTTT.

CDR3 in amino acids: CASSYGASLAGRNEQFF. The CDR3 bases are TGTGCCAGCAGCTACGGCGCATCGCTAGCGGGGAGGAATGAGCAGTTCTTC. This chain connects TRBV7-3 to TRBJ2-1; 9 positions agree with TRBD2. Unmatched junction bases numbered 14, after V lost 4 bases and J lost 7 bases. Germline V gene sequence: CDR1 SGHTA, CDR2 FQGTGA. This CDR3 spans 17 amino acids.

V is TRBV19 and J is TRBJ2-3, with 8 nucleotides matching TRBD1. The ends lost 6 bases at V and 1 base at J; junction bases unmatched: 6. The CDR3 contains 15 residues. CDR1 LNHDA and CDR2 SQIVND come from the germline V gene (reference sequence). The CDR3 spells CASRWQGAGTDTQYF. The CDR3 DNA reads as TGTGCCAGTAGATGGCAGGGGGCTGGCACAGATACGCAGTATTTT.

This clone has more than one count but fewer than ten. This chain connects TRBV7-2 to TRBJ1-1, with D perhaps TRBD1 (6 bases). V was shortened by 4 bases and J by 5 bases, with 14 bases between the two germline ends. This CDR3 is 14 amino acids long. Germline CDR1 reads SGHTA; CDR2 reads FQGNSA. The CDR3 spells CASSSHGGETEAFF. In DNA form, the CDR3 reads TGTGCCAGCAGCTCGCACGGGGGCGAGACTGAAGCTTTCTTT.

This sequence joins TRBV9 and TRBJ2-3; 8 bases agree with TRBD2. The V segment lost 3 bases and the J segment 4 bases; nucleotides outside the gene matches: 10. The CDR3 is 16 amino acids. Looked up from germline, CDR1 is SGDLS and CDR2 is YYNGEE. CDR3 sequence: CASSASGGPVADTQYF. CDR3 nucleotides: TGTGCCAGCAGCGCCTCGGGGGGGCCCGTCGCAGATACGCAGTATTTT.

In this sample, this clone turned up a few times. This sequence joins TRBV30 and TRBJ1-2; a weak D match, TRBD1 (5 bases). The CDR3 is 12 residues long. Trimming cost V 3 bases and J 5 bases, with 10 bases left between them. Per germline, CDR1 GTSNPN and CDR2 SVGIG (reference sequence). The chain's CDR3 is CAWSRGGYGYTF. The CDR3 nucleotides read TGTGCCTGGAGCCGGGGGGGATATGGCTACACCTTC.

V usage is TRBV7-3 and J usage is TRBJ1-2; 9 bases align to TRBD1. In germline, CDR1 is SGHTA, CDR2 FQGTGA. Trimming took 8 bases from V and 7 from J; bases not matched to a gene: 8. The CDR3 is 13 amino acids. For the CDR3, the DNA is TGTGCCAGCGGTGGGACAGGGATAGGTGGCTACACCTTC. Its protein product is CASGGTGIGGYTF.

This clone was counted a single time. This chain connects TRBV5-1 to TRBJ2-3; D is uncertain. The V end lost 0 bases, the J end lost 1 base, and 3 bases lay between the germline ends. This CDR3 has 13 residues. Germline-derived CDR1 and CDR2 are SGHRS and YFSETQ. The DNA of the CDR3 is TGCGCCAGCAGCTTGGAAGGCACAGATACGCAGTATTTT. Amino acids: CASSLEGTDTQYF.

This chain links TRBV27 with TRBJ1-1; maybe TRBD1 (5 bases). This CDR3 comprises 13 residues. Germline lookup yields CDR1 MNHEY and CDR2 SMNVEV (reference sequence). Trimming pared 0 bases from V and 3 bases from J, leaving 5 bases between. CDR3 in amino acids: CASSLSGDTEAFF. CDR3 DNA sequence: TGTGCCAGCAGTTTATCGGGGGACACTGAAGCTTTCTTT.

This chain joins TRBV4-3 and TRBJ1-2, with 8 bases fitting TRBD1. This CDR3 has 17 amino acids. Germline V gene sequence: CDR1 LGHNA, CDR2 YSLEER. Trimming removed 4 bases from V and 6 bases from J; junction bases left unmatched: 16. The DNA of the CDR3 is TGCGCCAGCAGCCTAGGATTTCTTCAGGGGGCAGTAGATGGCTACACCTTC. This sequence encodes CASSLGFLQGAVDGYTF.

In DNA, the CDR3 is TGTGCCAGCAGCCGGGACAGGTTCAATGAGCAGTTCTTC. This sequence encodes CASSRDRFNEQFF. This sequence joins TRBV5-6 and TRBJ2-1; 8 bases agree with TRBD1. The V segment lost 4 bases and the J segment 6 bases; nucleotides outside the gene matches: 3. Germline V gene data show CDR1 as SGHDT and CDR2 as YYEEEE. This CDR3 region has 13 residues.

The V gene is TRBV5-1, the J gene TRBJ1-4; D is ambiguous. The CDR3 length is 15 residues. The germline gives CDR1 SGHRS, CDR2 YFSETQ. The V end was cut by 3 bases, the J end by 6 bases, with 15 bases between. CDR3 nucleotide sequence: TGCGCCAGCAGCTCCGTCCCGGGGATGGATGAAAAACTGTTTTTT. This codes for CASSSVPGMDEKLFF.

The J gene is TRBJ1-3, the V gene TRBV11-2, with D hard to call. Trimming removed 0 bases from V and 12 bases from J, with 9 bases in between. Germline CDR1 SGHAT, CDR2 FQNNGV. CDR3 size: 12 residues. The CDR3 here is CASSLDPQLIYF. The CDR3, as DNA: TGTGCCAGCAGCTTAGATCCGCAGCTCATATATTTT.